The 19 T cell receptor beta chains given below trace back to one sample, sequenced in a study of T-cell memory formation after mild COVID-19. From the 5' RACE reads, TCRdb called clonotypes with MiXCR, one entry per CDR3 protein. The sample has about 210,000 distinct CDR3 sequences, over 9.5% seen once. Material: PBMCs or a T cell subset sorted from them (not recorded which). All receptors derive from a man aged 18 to 30 who had mild COVID-19 (a few samples of this study predate the infection). Cell type and time point are not known.

The chain is built from TRBV7-2 and TRBJ2-7, with a tentative D call TRBD2 (6 bases). The V end was cut by 1 base, the J end by 4 bases, with 11 bases between. Germline assignment: CDR1 SGHTA and CDR2 FQGNSA. The CDR3 runs to 14 residues. CDR3 loop: CASSLERGYYEQYV. The CDR3 DNA is TGTGCCAGCAGCTTAGAACGGGGGTATTACGAGCAGTACGTC.

The CDR3 spells CASCRDPTGNYEQYV. The DNA for the CDR3 is TGTGCCAGCTGCCGGGACCCGACAGGAAACTACGAGCAGTACGTC. The genes are TRBV6-6 and TRBJ2-7; D may be TRBD1 (6 bases). The V end was cut by 8 bases, the J end by 3 bases, with 20 bases between. The CDR3 contains 15 residues. Germline V gene sequence: CDR1 MNHNY, CDR2 SVGAGI (reference sequence).

This clonotype was detected a few times. This rearrangement joins TRBV28 to TRBJ1-3, with D tentatively TRBD1 (6 bases). Trimming cost V 8 bases and J 0 bases, with 11 bases left between them. The CDR3 is made up of 14 amino acids. Germline-derived CDR1 and CDR2 are MDHEN and SYDVKM. For the CDR3, the DNA is TGTGCCAGCCGGGACACCAACTCTGGAAACACCATATATTTT. Encoded protein: CASRDTNSGNTIYF.

This clonotype was seen only a few times. The chain recombines TRBV30 with TRBJ2-7; tentatively, D is TRBD1 (6 bases). V lost 8 bases, J lost 5 bases, and 22 bases lay in between. The germline gives CDR1 GTSNPN, CDR2 SVGIG (reference sequence). CDR3 length equals 14 residues. This CDR3 is CALTQYGGAHEQYF. The CDR3 DNA reads TGTGCCCTTACCCAGTATGGGGGCGCACACGAGCAGTACTTC.

V usage is TRBV12-3 or TRBV12-4 and J usage is TRBJ2-5; 9 bases align to TRBD1. The V and J ends lost 6 bases and 5 bases, in that order; junction bases with no gene match: 4. This CDR3 has 13 amino acids. The CDR3 loop reads CASSGQGPETQYF. The CDR3 nucleotides read TGTGCCAGCAGCGGACAGGGGCCCGAGACCCAGTACTTC.

The chain joins TRBV5-1 to TRBJ2-1; 9 bases are a match to TRBD2. Losses at the gene ends were 4 bases for V and 9 bases for J; bases not matched to a gene: 14. CDR1 and CDR2 (germline): SGHRS, YFSETQ. The CDR3 has 16 residues. The CDR3 here is CASSGPQAGGPIEQFF. The CDR3 coding sequence is TGCGCCAGCAGCGGGCCACAGGCGGGGGGGCCCATTGAGCAGTTCTTC.

This clonotype has just a few counts. The J gene is TRBJ1-1, the V gene TRBV5-5; 7 positions agree with TRBD1. Germline V gene lookup returns CDR1 SGHKS and CDR2 YYEKEE (reference sequence). CDR3 size: 13 residues. The trim removed 4 bases at V and 6 bases at J, leaving 6 bases unmatched. The CDR3 is CASSNDRAAEAFF. The CDR3 DNA reads TGTGCCAGCAGCAACGACAGGGCGGCTGAAGCTTTCTTT.

This clonotype was picked up many times. This chain connects TRBV5-1 to TRBJ2-3; D gene uncertain. V gave up 1 base and J gave up 2 bases, with 11 bases separating them. Germline assignment: CDR1 SGHRS and CDR2 YFSETQ. The CDR3 totals 15 residues. The CDR3 DNA follows: TGCGCCAGCAGCTTGCAGCCTCGCACCACAGATACGCAGTATTTT. Translating it yields CASSLQPRTTDTQYF.

This clonotype was seen only a few times. The chain couples TRBV12-3 or TRBV12-4 to TRBJ1-6, with 9 nucleotides matching TRBD1. With V trimmed by 6 bases and J by 10 bases, 7 bases remained unmatched. CDR3 length equals 14 residues. This CDR3 reads CASSDTGGSSPLHF. The CDR3 DNA reads TGTGCCAGCAGCGATACAGGGGGCTCGTCACCCCTCCACTTT.

The rearrangement joins TRBV6-2 or TRBV6-3 to TRBJ2-6; no firm D call. The germline gives CDR1 MNHEY, CDR2 SVGEGT. This CDR3 has 14 residues. The V and J ends lost 6 bases and 2 bases respectively, with 8 bases between them. The CDR3 nucleotides are TGTGCCAGCAGACAAAGTCCTGGGGCCAACGTCCTGACTTTC. Translated: CASRQSPGANVLTF.

This clonotype was counted only a few times. Here the CDR3 DNA reads TGTGCCAGCAGCCAAAGGAGGGGCTACGAGCAGTACTTC. Translated: CASSQRRGYEQYF. V gene TRBV7-6 combines with J gene TRBJ2-7; D is possibly TRBD2 (6 bases). The CDR3 consists of 13 residues. Germline CDR1 SGHVS, CDR2 FNYEAQ. V shed 5 bases and J shed 3 bases, with 11 bases lying between them.

This clonotype has a count of ten or more. The chain has TRBV7-9 and TRBJ1-2; 9 bases line up with TRBD1. The V segment lost 5 bases and the J segment 0 bases; nucleotides outside the gene matches: 7. This CDR3 has 16 residues. Germline CDR1 is SEHNR and CDR2 is FQNEAQ (reference sequence). The CDR3 reads CASSRGQGIANYGYTF. The CDR3 nucleotides read TGTGCCAGCAGCCGTGGACAGGGGATAGCTAACTATGGCTACACCTTC.

The table lists this clonotype with a few counts. This chain links TRBV12-3 or TRBV12-4 with TRBJ2-7; no firm D call. Trimming stripped 2 bases from V and 3 bases from J, with 5 bases between. The CDR3 covers 12 residues. CDR3 sequence: CASSLNGYEQYF. CDR3 DNA sequence: TGTGCCAGCAGTTTAAACGGCTACGAGCAGTACTTC.

This clonotype has a handful of counts. V usage is TRBV28 and J usage is TRBJ2-7; 9 bases map to TRBD2. From germline, CDR1 is MDHEN and CDR2 SYDVKM. V lost 7 bases, J lost 2 bases, and 9 bases stayed unmatched. The CDR3 is made up of 15 amino acids. The CDR3 spells CASTGTGTSTYEQYV. CDR3 in DNA: TGTGCCAGCACCGGGACCGGGACTAGCACCTACGAGCAGTACGTC.

This clonotype has a handful of counts. J is TRBJ2-5 and V is TRBV5-6; maybe TRBD1 (6 bases). Between the trimmed V and J ends, which lost 6 bases and 5 bases, there was a span of 11 bases. CDR1 and CDR2 from the germline V gene are SGHDT and YYEEEE. The CDR3 has 12 amino acids. The chain's CDR3 is CASNTGLETQYF. The CDR3, as DNA: TGTGCCAGCAACACAGGGCTGGAGACCCAGTACTTC.

This clonotype was counted only a few times. The rearrangement uses TRBV5-1 and TRBJ2-3; D is undetermined. CDR1 is SGHRS, CDR2 YFSETQ, per germline. The CDR3 loop spans 14 amino acids. Trimming stripped 1 base from V and 5 bases from J, with 11 bases between. The CDR3 DNA reads TGCGCCAGCAGCTTGTCTGGGCCCAAAGATACGCAGTATTTT. Protein product: CASSLSGPKDTQYF.

This chain joins TRBV7-9 and TRBJ2-7, with TRBD1 identical over 7 bases. Trimming cost V 5 bases and J 8 bases; bases outside gene matches: 15. Germline V CDR1 and CDR2: SEHNR, FQNEAQ (reference sequence). This CDR3 is built from 15 residues. CDR3 DNA sequence: TGTGCCAGCAGCACCAGCCGGGACAGTTGGTTTCAGCAGTACTTC. This gives the protein CASSTSRDSWFQQYF.

This clonotype was picked up a small number of times. The rearrangement links TRBV25-1 to TRBJ1-6, with TRBD1 as a possible D gene (5 bases). The CDR3 contains 13 residues. V was pared by 11 bases and J by 6 bases, with 14 bases between. The germline CDR1 and CDR2 sequences are MGHDK and SYGVNS. CDR3 sequence (DNA): TGTGCCTCCCGACGTGGGACTAATTCACCCCTCCACTTT. Translation gives CASRRGTNSPLHF.

J is TRBJ1-1 and V is TRBV3-1, with 7 bases aligning to TRBD1. The CDR3 loop spans 13 amino acids. V lost 6 bases and J lost 5; bases outside the gene matches: 6. Germline V gene data show CDR1 as LGHDT and CDR2 as YNNKEL (reference sequence). CDR3 DNA sequence: TGTGCCAGCAGTCGACAGGGATGGACTGAAGCTTTCTTT. It yields the protein CASSRQGWTEAFF.